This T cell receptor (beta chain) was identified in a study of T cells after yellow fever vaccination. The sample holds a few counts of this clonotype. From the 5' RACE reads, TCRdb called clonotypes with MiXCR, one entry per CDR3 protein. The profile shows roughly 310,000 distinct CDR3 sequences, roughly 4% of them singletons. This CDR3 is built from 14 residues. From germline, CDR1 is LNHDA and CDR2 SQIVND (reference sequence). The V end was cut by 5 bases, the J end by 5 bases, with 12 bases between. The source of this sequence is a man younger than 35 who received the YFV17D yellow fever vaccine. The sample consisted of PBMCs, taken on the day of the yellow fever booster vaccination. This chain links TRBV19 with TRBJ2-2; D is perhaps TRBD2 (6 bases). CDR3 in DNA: TGTGCCAGTAGTTTCGCCAGCGGGACCGGGGAGCTGTTTTTT. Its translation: CASSFASGTGELFF.